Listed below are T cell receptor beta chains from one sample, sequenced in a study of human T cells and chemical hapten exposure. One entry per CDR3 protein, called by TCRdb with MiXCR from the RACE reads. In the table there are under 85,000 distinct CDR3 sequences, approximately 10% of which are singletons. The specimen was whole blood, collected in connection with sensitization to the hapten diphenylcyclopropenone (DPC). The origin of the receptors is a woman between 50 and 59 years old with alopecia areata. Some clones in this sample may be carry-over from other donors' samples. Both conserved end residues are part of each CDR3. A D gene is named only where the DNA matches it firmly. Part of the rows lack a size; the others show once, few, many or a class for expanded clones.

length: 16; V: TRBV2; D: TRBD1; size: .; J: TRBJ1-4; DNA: TGTGCCAGCAGTCTTGGCCACGGGACAGGGGCTGAAAAACTGTTTTTT; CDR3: CASSLGHGTGAEKLFF
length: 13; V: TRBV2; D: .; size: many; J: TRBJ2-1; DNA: TGTGCCAGCTTAACTAGGCGGTACAATGAGCAGTTCTTC; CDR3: CASLTRRYNEQFF
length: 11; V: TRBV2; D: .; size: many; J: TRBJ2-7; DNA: TGTGCCAGCAGTGCTACCTACGAGCAGTACTTC; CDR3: CASSATYEQYF
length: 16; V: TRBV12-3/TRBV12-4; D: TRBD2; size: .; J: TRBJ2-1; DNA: TGTGCCAGCAGTTCCTCGACTAGCGGGAGTCGGAGGGAGCAGTTCTTC; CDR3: CASSSSTSGSRREQFF
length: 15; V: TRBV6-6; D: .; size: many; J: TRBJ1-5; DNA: TGTGCCAGCAGTCCTCCCGGGACGGGTAATCAGCCCCAGCATTTT; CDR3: CASSPPGTGNQPQHF
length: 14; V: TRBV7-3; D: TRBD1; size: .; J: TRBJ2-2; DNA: TGTGCCAGCAGCGTAAACAGGGGATTCGGGGAGCTGTTTTTT; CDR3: CASSVNRGFGELFF
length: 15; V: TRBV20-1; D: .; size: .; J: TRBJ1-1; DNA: TGCAGTGCTAGAGCCTTTGCGGGCGCTGTCCCTGAAGCTTTCTTT; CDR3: CSARAFAGAVPEAFF
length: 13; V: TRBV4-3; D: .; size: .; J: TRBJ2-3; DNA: TGCGCCAGCAGCCTGGACGGCGCAGATACGCAGTATTTT; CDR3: CASSLDGADTQYF
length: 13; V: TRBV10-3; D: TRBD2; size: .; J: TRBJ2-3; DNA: TGTGCCATCGGCCAGCGGGAGTCAGATTCGCAGTATTTT; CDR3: CAIGQRESDSQYF
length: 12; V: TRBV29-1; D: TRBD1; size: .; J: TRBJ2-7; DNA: TGCAGCGTTGAGGACAGGGCCTACGAGCAGTACTTC; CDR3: CSVEDRAYEQYF
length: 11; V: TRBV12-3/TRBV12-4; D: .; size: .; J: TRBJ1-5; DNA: TGTGCCAGCAGTCAAGATCAGCCCCAGCATTTT; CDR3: CASSQDQPQHF
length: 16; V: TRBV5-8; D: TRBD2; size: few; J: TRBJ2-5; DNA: TGTGCCAGCAGACCCGCTAGCGGGAGAGGCCAAGAGACCCAGTACTTC; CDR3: CASRPASGRGQETQYF
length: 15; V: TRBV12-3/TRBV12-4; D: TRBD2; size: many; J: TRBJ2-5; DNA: TGTGCCAGCAGGCTGACTAGCGGGAGCTATGAGACCCAGTACTTC; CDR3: CASRLTSGSYETQYF
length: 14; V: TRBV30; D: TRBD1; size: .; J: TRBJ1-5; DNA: TGTGCCTGGACTCCCGGGACAGCTAATCAGCCCCAGCATTTT; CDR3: CAWTPGTANQPQHF
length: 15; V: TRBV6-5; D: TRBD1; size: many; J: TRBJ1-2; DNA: TGTGCCAGCAGGGTTGCCGGGACAGGGGTGAATGGCTACACCTTC; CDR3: CASRVAGTGVNGYTF
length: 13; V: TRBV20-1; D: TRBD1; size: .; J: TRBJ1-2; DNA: TGCAGTGCTAGAGATAGGACAGGGTACGGCTACACCTTC; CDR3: CSARDRTGYGYTF
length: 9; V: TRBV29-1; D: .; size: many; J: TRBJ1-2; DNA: TGCAGCGTTGAATGGGGCTACACCTTC; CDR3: CSVEWGYTF
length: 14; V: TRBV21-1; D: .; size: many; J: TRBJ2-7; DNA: TGTGCCAGCAGAATACCGGGACAGGGGTACGAGCAGTACTTC; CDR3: CASRIPGQGYEQYF
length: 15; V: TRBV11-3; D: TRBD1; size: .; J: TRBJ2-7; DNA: TGTGCCAGCAGCCGTGAACAGGGGGCGACCTACGAGCAGTACTTC; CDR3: CASSREQGATYEQYF
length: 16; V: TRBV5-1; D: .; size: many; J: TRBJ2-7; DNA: TGCGCCAGCAGCCCCAGGGACAGCGGGAGAGGTTACGAGCAGTACTTC; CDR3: CASSPRDSGRGYEQYF
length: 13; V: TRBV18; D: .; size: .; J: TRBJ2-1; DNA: TGTGCCAGCTCACTCACTAGCATCGATGAGCAGTTCTTC; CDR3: CASSLTSIDEQFF
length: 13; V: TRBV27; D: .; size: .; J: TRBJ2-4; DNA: TGTGCCAGAACACCGGGACACCGAAACATTCAGTACTTC; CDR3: CARTPGHRNIQYF
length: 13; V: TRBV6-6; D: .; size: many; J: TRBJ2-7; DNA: TGTGCCAGCAGGATATCCGACAGAGTCGAGCAGTACTTC; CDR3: CASRISDRVEQYF
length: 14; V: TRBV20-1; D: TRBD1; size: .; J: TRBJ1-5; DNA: TGCAGTGCCCGGACAGGGTATAGCAATCAGCCCCAGCATTTT; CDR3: CSARTGYSNQPQHF
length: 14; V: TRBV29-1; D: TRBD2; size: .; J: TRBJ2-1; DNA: TGCAGCGTTGTAGCGGGAGGATCATACAATGAGCAGTTCTTC; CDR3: CSVVAGGSYNEQFF
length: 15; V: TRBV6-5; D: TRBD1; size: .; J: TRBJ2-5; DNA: TGTGCCAGCAGCCAGGGGGTACCCATCCAAGAGACCCAGTACTTC; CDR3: CASSQGVPIQETQYF
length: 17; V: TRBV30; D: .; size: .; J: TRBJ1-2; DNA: TGTGCCTGGGGTCTCGGAGGGGTCACAACCATGGGCTATGGCTACACCTTC; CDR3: CAWGLGGVTTMGYGYTF
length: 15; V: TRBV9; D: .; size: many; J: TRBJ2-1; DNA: TGTGCCAGCAGCCGGAGCCCGAGCTCCTACAATGAGCAGTTCTTC; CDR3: CASSRSPSSYNEQFF
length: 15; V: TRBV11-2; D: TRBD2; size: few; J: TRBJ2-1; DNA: TGTGCCAGCAGCCCAATAGCGGGATCTCCCAATGAGCAGTTCTTC; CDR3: CASSPIAGSPNEQFF
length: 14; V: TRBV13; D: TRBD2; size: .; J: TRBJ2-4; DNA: TGTGCCAGCAGCTTAAGACTAGCGGGAGTGATTCAGTACTTC; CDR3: CASSLRLAGVIQYF
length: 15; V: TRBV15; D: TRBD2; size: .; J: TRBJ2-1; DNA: TGTGCCACCAGGGTGGGTAGCGGGAGTTACAATGAGCAGTTCTTC; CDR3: CATRVGSGSYNEQFF
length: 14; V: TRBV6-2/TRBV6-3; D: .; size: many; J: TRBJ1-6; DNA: TGTGCCAGCAGTACCGACGGGAGGAATTCACCCCTCCACTTT; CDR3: CASSTDGRNSPLHF
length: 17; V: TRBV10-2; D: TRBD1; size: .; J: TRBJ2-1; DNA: TGCGCCAGCAGTGAGCAGGCCGGGACAGGGGCCAACAATGAGCAGTTCTTC; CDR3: CASSEQAGTGANNEQFF
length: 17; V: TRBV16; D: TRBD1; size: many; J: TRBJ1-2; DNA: TGTGCCAGCAGCCCAACTGGCGAACCAGGGGGCCGCGGTGGCTACACCTTC; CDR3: CASSPTGEPGGRGGYTF
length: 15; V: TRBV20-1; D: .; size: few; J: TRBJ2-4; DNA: TGCAGTGCCCCCGTGGAGGGATTAGCCAAAAACATTCAGTACTTC; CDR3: CSAPVEGLAKNIQYF
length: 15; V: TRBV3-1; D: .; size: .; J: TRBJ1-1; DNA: TGTGCCAGCAGCCAAGTTGGGAAGGGGAGAACTGAAGCTTTCTTT; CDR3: CASSQVGKGRTEAFF
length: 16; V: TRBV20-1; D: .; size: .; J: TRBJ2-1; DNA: TGCAGTGCTAGAGATGCCAGGGATGGATCCAACAATGAGCAGTTCTTC; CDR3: CSARDARDGSNNEQFF
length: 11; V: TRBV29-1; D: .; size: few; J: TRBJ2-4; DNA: TGCAGCGTTGATACAGCGGACATTCAGTACTTC; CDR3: CSVDTADIQYF
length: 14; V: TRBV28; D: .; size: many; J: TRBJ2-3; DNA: TGTGCCAGCAGTGGAGGGGGGAGCACAGATACGCAGTATTTT; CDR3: CASSGGGSTDTQYF
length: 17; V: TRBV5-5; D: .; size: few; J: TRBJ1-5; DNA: TGTGCCAGCAGCTTATATCCCCAGGGGAATAGCAATCAGCCCCAGCATTTT; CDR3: CASSLYPQGNSNQPQHF
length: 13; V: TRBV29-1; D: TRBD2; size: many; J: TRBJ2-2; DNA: TGCAGCGTTGGGACTAGCCGTACTAGGGAGCTGTTTTTT; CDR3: CSVGTSRTRELFF
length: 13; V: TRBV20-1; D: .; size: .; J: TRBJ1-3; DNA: TGCAGTGCTAGAGACAGGCCGGGAAACACCATATATTTT; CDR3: CSARDRPGNTIYF
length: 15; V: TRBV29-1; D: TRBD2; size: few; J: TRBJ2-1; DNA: TGCAGCGTTGCCGGACTAGCGGGAGGCCCCTGGGAGCAGTTCTTC; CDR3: CSVAGLAGGPWEQFF
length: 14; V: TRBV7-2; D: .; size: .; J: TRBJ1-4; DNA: TGTGCCAGCAGCACGTACGGGCGGAATGAAAAACTGTTTTTT; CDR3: CASSTYGRNEKLFF
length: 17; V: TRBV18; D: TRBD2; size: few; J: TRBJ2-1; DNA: TGTGCCAGCTCACCACCGTTGGGCGGGAGCTCCTACAATGAGCAGTTCTTC; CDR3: CASSPPLGGSSYNEQFF
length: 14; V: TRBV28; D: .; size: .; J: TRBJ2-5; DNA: TGTGCCAGCAGTTTCGGGTCGGGGGTGGAGACCCAGTACTTC; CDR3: CASSFGSGVETQYF
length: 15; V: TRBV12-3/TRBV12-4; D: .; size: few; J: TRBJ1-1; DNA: TGTGCCAGCAGGCTGACAGGCACCATGAACACTGAAGCTTTCTTT; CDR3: CASRLTGTMNTEAFF
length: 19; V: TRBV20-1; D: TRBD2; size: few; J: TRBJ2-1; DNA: TGCAGTGCCAATAGACTAGCGGGAGGATCAACCTACTCCTACAATGAGCAGTTCTTC; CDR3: CSANRLAGGSTYSYNEQFF
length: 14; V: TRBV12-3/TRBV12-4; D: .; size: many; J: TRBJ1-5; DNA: TGTGCCAGCAGTTCTACAGGATACGGGCAGCCCCAGCATTTT; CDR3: CASSSTGYGQPQHF
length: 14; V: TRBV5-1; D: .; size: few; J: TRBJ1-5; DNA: TGCGCCAGCAGCTTGGACGTAGGTAATCAGCCCCAGCATTTT; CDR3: CASSLDVGNQPQHF
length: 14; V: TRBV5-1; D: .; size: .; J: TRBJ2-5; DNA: TGCGCCAGCAGCATTGCGGGAAACGACGAGACCCAGTACTTC; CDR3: CASSIAGNDETQYF
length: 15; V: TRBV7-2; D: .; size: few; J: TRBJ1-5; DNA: TGTGCCAGCAGCTTAGTCGCGGATAGCAATCAGCCCCAGCATTTT; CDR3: CASSLVADSNQPQHF
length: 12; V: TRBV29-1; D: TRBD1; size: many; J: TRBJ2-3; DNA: TGCAGCGCGGACAGGTACACAGATACGCAGTATTTT; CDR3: CSADRYTDTQYF
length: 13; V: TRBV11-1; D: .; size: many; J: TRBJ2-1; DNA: TGTGCCAGCAGCTCCGGGACCTACAATGAGCAGTTCTTC; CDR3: CASSSGTYNEQFF
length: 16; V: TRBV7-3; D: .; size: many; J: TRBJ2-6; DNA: TGTGCCAGCAGCGTCCGGGGCGGCTCTGGGGCCAACGTCCTGACTTTC; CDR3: CASSVRGGSGANVLTF